This is a list of T cell receptor beta chains from one sample in a study of radiotherapy plus CTLA-4 blockade in lung cancer. The assay was immunoSEQ multiplex PCR, and TCRdb's table has in-frame clones only and misses some. The repertoire consists of under 65,000 clones, with around 79% occurring once and the leading ten covering over 6.5%. The input for sequencing was peripheral blood, taken from a patient treated with radiotherapy plus ipilimumab. The receptors originated from a human donor with non-small cell lung cancer who had a complete response to radiotherapy plus ipilimumab. CDR3s include the opening cysteine and the closing phenylalanine or tryptophan. D genes are given only for firm matches. Part of the rows lack a size; the others show once, few, many or a class for expanded clones.

d_call: TRBD2; j_call: TRBJ2-4; clone_size: once; v_call: TRBV5-1; cdr3_nt: TGCGCCAGCAGCTACGGGGGGGAAAACATTCAGTACTTC; cdr3_aa: CASSYGGENIQYF
d_call: TRBD1; j_call: TRBJ1-2; clone_size: .; v_call: TRBV28; cdr3_nt: TGTGCCAGCAGTCCTGGGACAGCTAACTATGGCTACACCTTC; cdr3_aa: CASSPGTANYGYTF
d_call: .; j_call: TRBJ2-5; clone_size: few; v_call: TRBV5-1; cdr3_nt: TGCGCCAGCAGCTTCGGGGGAGATCGGGAGACCCAGTACTTC; cdr3_aa: CASSFGGDRETQYF
d_call: TRBD1; j_call: TRBJ1-2; clone_size: .; v_call: TRBV6-4; cdr3_nt: TGTGCCATCCTGATCTACAGGGGGGAAGGGTATGGCTACACCTTC; cdr3_aa: CAILIYRGEGYGYTF
d_call: .; j_call: TRBJ2-7; clone_size: .; v_call: TRBV6-5; cdr3_nt: TGTGCCAGCAGCCGGACAGTCTCCTACGAGCAGTACTTC; cdr3_aa: CASSRTVSYEQYF
d_call: .; j_call: TRBJ2-2; clone_size: .; v_call: TRBV10-3; cdr3_nt: TGTGCCATCAGTGAGCCGACTAGAACCGGGGAGCTGTTTTTT; cdr3_aa: CAISEPTRTGELFF
d_call: .; j_call: TRBJ1-4; clone_size: .; v_call: TRBV25-1; cdr3_nt: TGTGCCAGCAGCTTAGGCGGGCGGGTCAATGAAAAACTGTTTTTT; cdr3_aa: CASSLGGRVNEKLFF
d_call: .; j_call: TRBJ1-1; clone_size: few; v_call: TRBV19; cdr3_nt: TGTGCCAGTAGTATAGATCGGCGGAGCACTGAAGCTTTCTTT; cdr3_aa: CASSIDRRSTEAFF
d_call: .; j_call: TRBJ1-2; clone_size: few; v_call: TRBV5-4; cdr3_nt: TGTGCCAGCAGCCCATCAGAAGGCGGTAGATATGGCTACACCTTC; cdr3_aa: CASSPSEGGRYGYTF
d_call: TRBD2; j_call: TRBJ2-5; clone_size: few; v_call: TRBV19; cdr3_nt: TGTGAGATCGAGGGACTAGCGGGCGTTCAAGAGACCCAGTACTTC; cdr3_aa: CEIEGLAGVQETQYF
d_call: TRBD2; j_call: TRBJ2-7; clone_size: once; v_call: TRBV30; cdr3_nt: TGTGCCTGGACCCCAGGGACTACCGAGCAGTACTTC; cdr3_aa: CAWTPGTTEQYF
d_call: .; j_call: TRBJ2-1; clone_size: .; v_call: TRBV7-7; cdr3_nt: TGTGCTAGCAGCTTAGAAAAGGCAGGGAAGTCGAATGAGCAGTTCTTC; cdr3_aa: CASSLEKAGKSNEQFF
d_call: TRBD2; j_call: TRBJ2-3; clone_size: .; v_call: TRBV30; cdr3_nt: TGTGCCTGGAGTACCGGGACTAGCGCTAGCACAGATACGCAGTATTTT; cdr3_aa: CAWSTGTSASTDTQYF
d_call: .; j_call: TRBJ1-5; clone_size: once; v_call: TRBV7-9; cdr3_nt: TGTGCCAGCAGCTTTGGACAGTCGAATCAGCCCCAGCATTTT; cdr3_aa: CASSFGQSNQPQHF
d_call: .; j_call: TRBJ1-2; clone_size: .; v_call: TRBV9; cdr3_nt: TGTGCCAGCAGCGGGGGAGGGGTGGTCTATGGCTACACCTTC; cdr3_aa: CASSGGGVVYGYTF
d_call: .; j_call: TRBJ1-4; clone_size: .; v_call: TRBV9; cdr3_nt: TGTGCCAGCAGCGTAGATACAGTTAATGAAAAACTGTTTTTT; cdr3_aa: CASSVDTVNEKLFF
d_call: .; j_call: TRBJ2-7; clone_size: .; v_call: TRBV6-5; cdr3_nt: TGTGCCAGCAGCCGGACAGTCTCCTACGAGCAGTACTTC; cdr3_aa: CASSRTVSYEQYF
d_call: .; j_call: TRBJ1-2; clone_size: .; v_call: TRBV28; cdr3_nt: TGTGCCAGCAGTGCCCCGGGATTCGTTGGCTACACCTTC; cdr3_aa: CASSAPGFVGYTF
d_call: .; j_call: TRBJ2-7; clone_size: few; v_call: TRBV7-9; cdr3_nt: TGTGCCAGCAGCTGGGCGACCTACAGGGACGGGACCTACGAGCAGTACTTC; cdr3_aa: CASSWATYRDGTYEQYF
d_call: .; j_call: TRBJ1-3; clone_size: .; v_call: TRBV6-1; cdr3_nt: TGTGCCAGCAGTGAAACCGGAGGAAGACTTGGCTCTGGAAACACCATATATTTT; cdr3_aa: CASSETGGRLGSGNTIYF
d_call: TRBD1; j_call: TRBJ2-3; clone_size: .; v_call: TRBV6-1; cdr3_nt: TGTGCCAGCAGTGAAGGGGACAGACATAGCACAGATACGCAGTATTTT; cdr3_aa: CASSEGDRHSTDTQYF
d_call: TRBD1; j_call: TRBJ2-5; clone_size: .; v_call: TRBV30; cdr3_nt: TGTGCCTGGAGTCCTGGACAGGGGGCAAGGGAGACCCAGTACTTC; cdr3_aa: CAWSPGQGARETQYF
d_call: TRBD1; j_call: TRBJ1-2; clone_size: .; v_call: TRBV27; cdr3_nt: TGTGCCAGCAGACGAACGGCAGTAGGACAGGGGGCTAGTGGCTACACCTTC; cdr3_aa: CASRRTAVGQGASGYTF
d_call: .; j_call: TRBJ1-1; clone_size: .; v_call: TRBV6-5; cdr3_nt: TGTGCCAGCAAGTCGGTGAACACTGAAGCTTTCTTT; cdr3_aa: CASKSVNTEAFF
d_call: TRBD1; j_call: TRBJ1-1; clone_size: .; v_call: TRBV30; cdr3_nt: TGTGCCTGGAGTCGGACAGGGGGTATGACTGAAGCTTTCTTT; cdr3_aa: CAWSRTGGMTEAFF
d_call: TRBD2; j_call: TRBJ2-1; clone_size: .; v_call: TRBV7-7; cdr3_nt: TGTGCTAGCAGCTTGAGGAGCGGGAGTAATGAGCAGTTCTTC; cdr3_aa: CASSLRSGSNEQFF
d_call: TRBD1; j_call: TRBJ1-4; clone_size: .; v_call: TRBV5-1; cdr3_nt: TGCGCCAGCAGCGCGGAACAGGGGAGTAATGAAAAACTGTTTTTT; cdr3_aa: CASSAEQGSNEKLFF
d_call: .; j_call: TRBJ2-3; clone_size: .; v_call: TRBV5-6; cdr3_nt: TGTGCCAGCAGCTTCAGAGGGAGTGCAGATACGCAGTATTTT; cdr3_aa: CASSFRGSADTQYF
d_call: .; j_call: TRBJ2-3; clone_size: .; v_call: TRBV9; cdr3_nt: TGTGCCAGCAGCGTAGTAGGGGAGGGCACAGATACGCAGTATTTT; cdr3_aa: CASSVVGEGTDTQYF
d_call: .; j_call: TRBJ2-7; clone_size: .; v_call: TRBV29-1; cdr3_nt: TGCAGCGCCGCGACTGATTCCTACGAGCAGTACTTC; cdr3_aa: CSAATDSYEQYF
d_call: .; j_call: TRBJ1-1; clone_size: .; v_call: TRBV11-3; cdr3_nt: TGTGCCAGCAGCCCCGGAACGACAGCAAAGAACACTGAAGCTTTCTTT; cdr3_aa: CASSPGTTAKNTEAFF
d_call: .; j_call: TRBJ1-2; clone_size: .; v_call: TRBV7-9; cdr3_nt: TGTGCCAGCAGCTTAGACAGGACAACCACGAACTATGGCTACACCTTC; cdr3_aa: CASSLDRTTTNYGYTF
d_call: .; j_call: TRBJ1-3; clone_size: .; v_call: TRBV25-1; cdr3_nt: TGTGCCAGCAGTGAATGGGGCCTAATTACTGGAAACACCATATATTTT; cdr3_aa: CASSEWGLITGNTIYF
d_call: .; j_call: TRBJ1-1; clone_size: .; v_call: TRBV6-5; cdr3_nt: TGTGCCAGCAGAAAAACGGGACAACAGAACACTGAAGCTTTCTTT; cdr3_aa: CASRKTGQQNTEAFF
d_call: TRBD2; j_call: TRBJ2-1; clone_size: .; v_call: TRBV9; cdr3_nt: TGTGCCAGCAGCGTAGCTCCCTTACCGGGAGGTAGCTACAATGAGCAGTTCTTC; cdr3_aa: CASSVAPLPGGSYNEQFF
d_call: .; j_call: TRBJ2-5; clone_size: .; v_call: TRBV12-5; cdr3_nt: TGTGCTAGTGGGACACAGGGCTTAGAGACCCAGTACTTC; cdr3_aa: CASGTQGLETQYF
d_call: .; j_call: TRBJ1-2; clone_size: .; v_call: TRBV29-1; cdr3_nt: TGCAGCGCCGACAGCCTCGGACAGTATGGCTACACCTTC; cdr3_aa: CSADSLGQYGYTF
d_call: .; j_call: TRBJ1-1; clone_size: .; v_call: TRBV2; cdr3_nt: TGTGCCAGCAGGGCAGGGGCCAACACTGAAGCTTTCTTT; cdr3_aa: CASRAGANTEAFF
d_call: TRBD1; j_call: TRBJ2-7; clone_size: once; v_call: TRBV5-4; cdr3_nt: TGTGCCAGCAGCGCAACCGGGACAGGGACCTACGAGCAGTACTTC; cdr3_aa: CASSATGTGTYEQYF
d_call: .; j_call: TRBJ2-7; clone_size: .; v_call: TRBV11-2; cdr3_nt: TGTGCCAGCAGCTTAGATGGAGGGTCCTACGAGCAGTACTTC; cdr3_aa: CASSLDGGSYEQYF
d_call: .; j_call: TRBJ2-1; clone_size: .; v_call: TRBV4-1; cdr3_nt: TGCGCCAGCAGCCAAAACAACTACAATGAGCAGTTCTTC; cdr3_aa: CASSQNNYNEQFF
d_call: .; j_call: TRBJ1-5; clone_size: once; v_call: TRBV11-3; cdr3_nt: TGTGCCAGCAGCTTAGAAAGAGGTCAGCCCCAGCATTTT; cdr3_aa: CASSLERGQPQHF
d_call: .; j_call: TRBJ1-2; clone_size: .; v_call: TRBV7-9; cdr3_nt: TGTGCCAGCAGCTTATCAGGGCTCGGTCTAGGCTACACCTTC; cdr3_aa: CASSLSGLGLGYTF
d_call: .; j_call: TRBJ2-3; clone_size: .; v_call: TRBV19; cdr3_nt: TGTGCCAGTAGTCCAGCATGGCGGGATACGCAGTATTTT; cdr3_aa: CASSPAWRDTQYF
d_call: .; j_call: TRBJ2-2; clone_size: .; v_call: TRBV6-5; cdr3_nt: TGTGCCAGCAGAGGCGGGCGGGGCACCGGGGAGCTGTTTTTT; cdr3_aa: CASRGGRGTGELFF
d_call: TRBD1; j_call: TRBJ2-5; clone_size: .; v_call: TRBV5-1; cdr3_nt: TGCGCCAGCAGCTTGGTGGGGACAGGGGGCGAGGAGACCCAGTACTTC; cdr3_aa: CASSLVGTGGEETQYF
d_call: TRBD1; j_call: TRBJ1-2; clone_size: .; v_call: TRBV5-8; cdr3_nt: TGTGCCAGCCGTCGGGACAGGGGGCTCAGTGGCTACACCTTC; cdr3_aa: CASRRDRGLSGYTF
d_call: TRBD2; j_call: TRBJ2-2; clone_size: .; v_call: TRBV19; cdr3_nt: TGTGCCAGTAGTGGGGACCGGGGAGGCGGGAGGGCCGACACCGGGGAGCTGTTTTTT; cdr3_aa: CASSGDRGGGRADTGELFF
d_call: TRBD2; j_call: TRBJ2-1; clone_size: .; v_call: TRBV6-5; cdr3_nt: TGTGCCAGCAGACCCCCGAGAGCGGGGTACAATGAGCAGTTCTTC; cdr3_aa: CASRPPRAGYNEQFF
d_call: .; j_call: TRBJ1-3; clone_size: .; v_call: TRBV19; cdr3_nt: TGTGCCAGTAGAATCGTAGGCTCGACAGGTCCAACCTACATATATTTT; cdr3_aa: CASRIVGSTGPTYIYF
d_call: .; j_call: TRBJ1-3; clone_size: .; v_call: TRBV10-1; cdr3_nt: TGCGCCAGCAGTGAGTCGACATCTGGAAACACCATATATTTT; cdr3_aa: CASSESTSGNTIYF
d_call: TRBD2; j_call: TRBJ2-5; clone_size: .; v_call: TRBV7-2; cdr3_nt: TGTGCCAGCAGCTTAGATAGGGGCGGGAGGGCCGGAAAGACCCAGTACTTC; cdr3_aa: CASSLDRGGRAGKTQYF
d_call: .; j_call: TRBJ1-2; clone_size: .; v_call: TRBV27; cdr3_nt: TGTGCCAGCAGTTTAGCAGGGGATGGCTACACCTTC; cdr3_aa: CASSLAGDGYTF
d_call: TRBD1; j_call: TRBJ2-3; clone_size: few; v_call: TRBV25-1; cdr3_nt: TGTGCCAGCAGTGAAATGTGGACGACAGGGAGCACAGATACGCAGTATTTT; cdr3_aa: CASSEMWTTGSTDTQYF
d_call: .; j_call: TRBJ1-1; clone_size: .; v_call: TRBV4-1; cdr3_nt: TGCGCCAGCAGCCAAGTTCCGGGAACGGCCACTGAAGCTTTCTTT; cdr3_aa: CASSQVPGTATEAFF
d_call: .; j_call: TRBJ2-7; clone_size: .; v_call: TRBV18; cdr3_nt: TGTGCCAGCTCACCCGACGGGGACTCCTACGAGCAGTACTTC; cdr3_aa: CASSPDGDSYEQYF
d_call: TRBD1; j_call: TRBJ1-3; clone_size: .; v_call: TRBV6-4; cdr3_nt: TGTGCCAGCTGCAGGGGGTGCTCTGGAAACACCATATATTTT; cdr3_aa: CASCRGCSGNTIYF
d_call: .; j_call: TRBJ2-7; clone_size: .; v_call: TRBV30; cdr3_nt: TGTGCCTGGAGTGTACCGGGGAAAACGCTCTTC; cdr3_aa: CAWSVPGKTLF
d_call: .; j_call: TRBJ2-3; clone_size: once; v_call: TRBV9; cdr3_nt: TGTGCCAGCAGCCCGGGGAACGGGGGGCTAATACGTAGCACAGATACGCAGTATTTT; cdr3_aa: CASSPGNGGLIRSTDTQYF